This T cell receptor (beta chain) was identified during a study of monozygotic twins with inflammatory bowel disease (dated by TCRdb to the late 2010s). Regarding the complete study: The full study comprised around 30 monozygotic twin pairs: nine German pairs (four IBD-concordant, five IBD-discordant) and 19 IBD-discordant Danish pairs. Each individual had, on average, about 151 000 unique TCRalpha sequences and 181 000 unique TCRbeta sequences available for analysis. Within discordant pairs, disease-associated traits were sought mainly by comparing IBD patients with their genetically identical healthy co-twins.

Libraries were made using 5' RACE. For each TCR library, approximately 3,700 ng of total RNA was used. For each sample, cDNA synthesis was carried out in eight separate reactions using SMARTScribe reverse transcriptase. Unique molecular identifiers containing a 6-nucleotide sample barcode were introduced through template switching during cDNA synthesis. TCRalpha and TCRbeta cDNA was amplified by two nested PCRs of around 16 and 10 cycles, with bead purification after each PCR. Before amplification, the cDNA was treated with uracil DNA-glycosylase and purified using the QIAquick PCR purification kit. The second PCR was the step at which Illumina TruSeq-compatible adapters and sample-specific barcodes were added. TapeStation and Qubit were used to check library quality and concentration, and about 5 ng of each library was pooled. The pooled libraries were sequenced with 2 x 100 bp reads and custom sequencing primers on an Illumina HiSeq2500 single-index Rapid Run. In the authors' own workflow: PCR and sequencing errors were corrected by UMI-based consensus assembly using MiGEC version 1.2.6. MiXCR version 2.1.1 was used for V(D)J alignment, clonotype assembly and CDR3 extraction. Normalisation of gene usage, clonotype sharing and MAIT/NKT TCR abundance was achieved by analysing the top 1000, 10 000 and 20 000 clonotypes per sample. Diversity was computed as the inverse Simpson index with the vegan R package after downsampling to 27 000 UMIs. Paired Mann-Whitney U tests on discordant twin pairs were used, with Benjamini-Hochberg multiple-testing correction. Reads reprocessed by TCRdb are summarized as one entry per CDR3 protein sequence, and DNA is absent. For this entry, the V and J calls and clone size follow TCRdb and not the study's own pipeline. The sample table includes approximately 400,000 distinct CDR3 sequences. Of the sample, more than 2% falls within the top ten clones.

CDR1 and CDR2, per the germline V gene, are MNHEY and SVGAGI. There are 17 amino acids in the CDR3, from cysteine to phenylalanine inclusive. The DNA is unrecorded. From each donor, an approximately 2.4 ml peripheral blood sample was collected into PAXgene tubes and kept at -80 degrees C. Without any T cell sorting, total RNA was extracted from whole blood using the PAXgene blood miRNA kit on an automated QIAcube. Peripheral blood from monozygotic twin pairs concordant or discordant for inflammatory bowel disease was subjected to deep TCRalpha and TCRbeta repertoire profiling with unique molecular barcoding. Smoking habits were recorded for all twin pairs, and each individual was classified as a current, former or never smoker. On this clonotype: The specificity of this receptor is unknown.

Results and caveats for the whole study, not just this receptor: TCRbeta repertoire diversity, by inverse Simpson index, was decreased in IBD patients compared with their healthy co-twins. Distinction between different T cell subtypes could not be achieved in the analysis. Because patients received different immunosuppressive treatments, the repertoires may have picked up extra background noise and variability between individuals. IBD patients shared fewer clonotypes with other individuals than healthy twins did, most markedly in patients showing signs of disease activity. No single strong signal or clonotype linked to IBD turned up in the results, so the idea that one exists was not supported. No difference in repertoire similarity was observed between concordant and discordant twins, possibly owing to limited statistical power.

The TCR comes from a human donor with ulcerative colitis or Crohn's disease, or a healthy co-twin of an affected twin (not recorded which). The sample taken for sequencing was blood. The rearrangement combines TRBV6-5 with TRBJ2-7; the TRBD1 assignment by TCRdb is unverifiable without DNA. Here the CDR3 is given as CASSYSILGRGAYEQYF.